The 6 T cell receptor beta chains below all came from one sample that was sequenced in a study of response to subunit inactivated influenza vaccine. TCRdb re-derived calls from the RT-PCR reads in MiXCR, one entry per CDR3 protein. The sample includes around 320,000 distinct CDR3 sequences, roughly 22% of them seen just once. Sample: PBMCs from blood, taken about 20 months after vaccination. These TCRs come from a man between 50 and 75 years old who received an inactivated influenza vaccine.

The V call is TRBV7-2, the J call TRBJ1-1; D is unclear. Germline lookup yields CDR1 SGHTA and CDR2 FQGNSA. The CDR3 length is 13 residues. Trimming left V 5 bases short and J 4 bases short, with 11 bases between. In DNA form, the CDR3 reads TGTGCCAGCAGCCTCGGCCAGATCACTGAAGCTTTCTTT. It is translated as CASSLGQITEAFF.

The V call is TRBV3-1, the J call TRBJ2-5; 7 bases are shared with TRBD2. V shed 0 bases and J 4 bases; nucleotides not matched to a gene: 2. Germline values: CDR1 LGHDT, CDR2 YNNKEL (reference sequence). The CDR3 totals 14 residues. The CDR3 DNA is TGTGCCAGCAGCCAAGACCAGCGGGGAGAGACCCAGTACTTC. This sequence encodes CASSQDQRGETQYF.

At least ten counts were recorded for this clonotype. The chain uses TRBV4-3 and TRBJ1-2, with 11 bases identical to TRBD1. Germline CDR1 reads LGHNA; CDR2 reads YSLEER. V lost 0 bases and J lost 7; bases outside the gene matches: 4. The CDR3 sequence is 15 residues long. The CDR3 protein is CASSQDWTGGFGYTF. CDR3 DNA sequence: TGCGCCAGCAGCCAAGATTGGACAGGGGGCTTTGGCTACACCTTC.

V gene TRBV27 combines with J gene TRBJ2-2; D is undetermined. Germline assignment: CDR1 MNHEY and CDR2 SMNVEV (reference sequence). The CDR3 loop spans 13 amino acids. Trimming took 4 bases from V and 4 from J, leaving 7 bases between them. The DNA of the CDR3 is TGTGCCAGCAGTTCGCCAGTCACCGGGGAGCTGTTTTTT. Protein sequence: CASSSPVTGELFF.

V is TRBV11-2 and J is TRBJ1-3; D is unclear. Trimming cost V 4 bases and J 7 bases, with 17 bases left between them. The CDR3 is made up of 15 amino acids. Per the germline V gene, CDR1 is SGHAT and CDR2 is FQNNGV. The chain's CDR3 is CASSSSHGSRNTIYF. Written as DNA, the CDR3 is TGTGCCAGCAGCTCCAGTCACGGGAGCCGGAACACCATATATTTT.

This clonotype has only a few counts. The V call is TRBV7-8, the J call TRBJ2-2; perhaps TRBD2 as D (5 bases). This CDR3 comprises 17 residues. CDR1 SGHVS and CDR2 FQNEAQ come from the germline V gene. Trimming cost V 3 bases and J 3 bases, with 17 bases left between them. The CDR3 loop is CASSFLRRSRDTGELFF. In DNA form, the CDR3 reads TGTGCCAGCAGCTTCCTGAGGAGGTCTAGGGACACCGGGGAGCTGTTTTTT.